This T cell receptor beta chain came from a study of cytomegalovirus exposure and HLA in healthy donors (dated by TCRdb to 2015 to 2018). With respect to the entire study: In an earlier analysis of 587 of the donors, 276 Gb of sequence data and 120 million or so unique TCR beta sequences from about 190 million T cells were reported. An early release that covered around 590 HLA-typed donors contained around 300 gigabases of sequencing data and 85 million to 100 million unique TCR sequences. The genetic ancestry cluster associated with self-reported Caucasian donors included 81% of the roughly 380 genotyped donors. The study aimed to test whether signatures of past pathogen exposure could be identified by cataloging public T cell receptors. The T cell repertoires of some 700 subjects were profiled by immunosequencing and related to cytomegalovirus serostatus. Besides the first cohort of under 700 subjects, a separate validation cohort made up of roughly 120 different subjects was used. To predict cytomegalovirus infection status, the study combined high-throughput TCR immunosequencing, statistical association of individual TCRs with disease status, and machine learning. A later analysis re-analyzed previously published TCR beta repertoires from 550 to 700 donors and added high-resolution HLA genotyping to study TCR occurrence patterns. Rather than using new phenotypic data, the later analysis identified candidate immune exposures from TCR beta sequences and from how often those sequences occurred across donors. To decide whether each TCR beta V gene segment behaved as functional or pseudogenic, an earlier analysis of some 600 of the donors relied on high-throughput TCR beta sequencing. Donor age, sex, ethnicity and CMV serostatus were compiled alongside the repertoire data. A later genetic analysis took genome-wide SNP genotypes for about 60% of the roughly 670 donors and used that subset as a discovery cohort. Every discovery cohort repertoire had been produced on one sequencing platform. HLA typing included class I and class II loci at four-digit resolution. The number of donors typed differed by locus, with roughly 629-640 for A, B, C, DRB1 and DQB1, around 500 for DQA1, 600 to 610 for DPA1, and some 440 for DPB1. A handful of DR-DQ haplotypes were handled as single units for association and clustering because linkage in the cohort was strong. Across roughly 420 genotyped donors of the cohort, an average of about 200,000 unique TCR beta nucleotide sequences per donor were sequenced, and roughly a sixth of those sequences were non-productive. What the authors observed across the whole study: The study listed approximately 150 TCR beta chains as associated with cytomegalovirus. At a false discovery rate of 0.05, a later analysis linked some 18,000 TCR beta sequences to specific HLA alleles. The earlier analysis of around 600 of the donors excluded fewer than 20 rarely observed V segments, including chromosome 9 orphons, because counts were too low. For the cohort, immune exposure information was limited to CMV serostatus. Most TCR sequences were observed very rarely across donors, whereas some public TCRs were present in many individuals. This cohort had only TCR beta chains sequenced, and the lack of alpha or paired-chain data limited which features could be detected. A further reported finding was that TCR beta sequences accurately predicted the HLA-A and HLA-B alleles for most subjects in the first cohort. Correlated functional status among segregating V segments might be attributable to linkage disequilibrium, but an unknown experimental factor could not be ruled out. The sequencing pipeline was judged likely to have produced a cluster of highly shared sequence variants as a technical artifact. Sequencing depth was assumed to be roughly uniform across donors in the presence/absence analyses, though that assumption may not hold. Because some donors lacked HLA typing at each locus, the association tests relied only on the typed subset. A later genetic analysis reported fewer N-insertions in productive TCRs among donors in an Asian-associated ancestry cluster than the roughly 620-donor mean. A later analysis found that TCR association rates varied across HLA loci, with DRB1 alleles showing the most associated TCRs and HLA-C alleles the fewest. Some IMGT-functional V segments, including TRBV6-2 and TRBV6-3, could not be told apart with the 87-base-pair reads, so those segments were excluded. Most CMV-associated TCR beta chains appeared to be HLA-restricted in a later analysis, and the HLA associations seemed to be driven largely by CMV exposure. The classifier was reported to diagnose cytomegalovirus status with high specificity and sensitivity in both the original and validation cohorts. According to a later analysis, parvovirus B19, influenza, CMV and Epstein-Barr virus appeared linked to several top co-occurrence clusters. The authors suggested that the approach could potentially be extended to other disease states and immunological phenotypes. Three of the identified cytomegalovirus-associated TCR beta chains were confirmed in vitro to be specific for cytomegalovirus antigens. In an earlier analysis of 500 to 650 of the donors, most TCR beta V segments appeared in productive rearrangements about 87% or about 30% of the time, broadly matching IMGT annotations. Assigning TCR associations to individual alleles was difficult when HLA alleles, especially DR and DQ, strongly co-occurred. In a later genetic analysis, a missense DCLRE1C variant was associated with V-gene and J-gene trimming of TCR beta chains, and the association was replicated in an independent cohort. A later analysis found that HLA-associated TCR beta chains were more clonally expanded and had lower generation probabilities than equally common non-associated chains.

The cohort was made up of 500 to 800 healthy bone marrow donors. Cohort members were all nominally healthy when sampled, although unrecorded immune exposures were likely present. The donor tested CMV seropositive, placing the donor among the 290 or so seropositive members of the cohort. A peripheral blood sample was collected from each donor, and TCR beta sequencing was performed on peripheral blood mononuclear cells. The Qiagen DNeasy Blood Extraction Kit was used to extract genomic DNA from the blood cell samples. Reading from cysteine to phenylalanine, the CDR3 counts 14 amino acids. Only the CDR3 DNA stays, 42 bases, in frame from base 1. Germline trimming: 2 bases from V, 4 bases from J; junction bases outside gene matches: 4. CDR1 and CDR2 (GTSNPN, SVGIG) derive from the germline V gene (reference sequence). Receptors were amplified or captured by the immunoSEQ multiplex PCR assay. For the multiplex PCR, a mixture combining 60 forward primers for TCR Vbeta segments and 13 reverse primers for TCR Jbeta segments was used. The CDR3 region of rearranged TCR beta genes was amplified from genomic DNA by a multiplex PCR assay. Amplified TCR beta libraries were sequenced as 87-base-pair reads on the Illumina HiSeq System. On the authors' methods: A later analysis counted approximately 76 million unique TCR beta chains across the 640 or so repertoires, and 9 million to 14 million of these chains were shared by at least two donors. To remove PCR and sequencing errors, raw reads were error-corrected and collapsed into unique sequences using a nearest-neighbor algorithm that merged closely related sequences. To assign V, D and J gene segments, CDR3 sequences were aligned to IMGT reference sequences. For a sequence to be retained, at least a six-nucleotide match to both a V gene segment and a J gene segment was required. A rearrangement counted as productive if the CDR3 had no stop codons and remained in frame with V and J, and every other rearrangement counted as non-productive. Following IMGT convention, CDR3 was defined as the stretch from the second conserved V-encoded cysteine to the conserved J-encoded phenylalanine. In an earlier analysis of around 640 of the donors, sequences lacking an unambiguous match to a single V gene segment were excluded. An earlier analysis of a few hundred of the donors called V segments functional above 56.7% productive rearrangements and segregating when the between-donor standard deviation exceeded 5%. A statistical classification framework was developed to diagnose cytomegalovirus status using the catalog of TCR beta chain sequences. In a later analysis, V and J genes were assigned by comparing TCR nucleotide sequences against IMGT/GENE-DB human TR gene sequences. In a later analysis, CDR3 sequences and most-parsimonious VDJ recombination scenarios were assigned using the TCRdist pipeline. In a later analysis, each TCR beta chain was defined by its CDR3 amino acid sequence together with its V-gene family, and reads lacking a unique V-gene family were excluded. A later analysis removed 450 to 600 highly shared, low-generation-probability nucleotide sequences to deal with suspected cross-contamination and a sequencing artifact. For each public chain, a later analysis derived a clonal expansion index from normalized ranks of inferred template counts within each repertoire. Generation probabilities in a later analysis came from a VDJ recombination model fitted to out-of-frame rearrangements, and those results were checked against IGoR. In a later analysis, TCR-TCR, TCR-HLA and TCR-CMV co-occurrence was scored with hypergeometric tests, and a repertoire-size bias correction was applied to TCR pairs. In a later analysis, false discovery rates were estimated by permuting HLA or CMV assignments 20 times. A later analysis grouped co-occurring TCRs with DBSCAN, adding TCRdist sequence similarity when clustering within HLA-allele-positive subsets. Repertoires with fewer than 30,000 or more than 120,000 public chains, plus five repertoires with anomalous nucleotide sharing, were excluded from co-occurrence clustering. TCRdb carries this immuneACCESS record with in-frame sequences only. Its versions omit some clonotypes, under half of them owing to an unresolved V gene in the studies checked, with the rest unexplained. Clone size and the V and J calls come from that table; the DNA yielded D and trimming. For this sample there are 200,000 to 250,000 clones; about 86% appear just once. About 8% of the sample is held by the ten biggest clonotypes.

Comment on this clone: Its recognized antigen is unknown. No per-base quality is available; no much larger clone lies one base away.

The chain uses TRBV30 and TRBJ2-3; 9 bases in the junction line up with TRBD2. The sample was PBMCs. This receptor was obtained from a woman in her sixties in good health and CMV-seropositive. DNA sequence: TGTGCCTGGAGTAGGCTAGCGGGATCAGATACGCAGTATTTT. It specifies CAWSRLAGSDTQYF.